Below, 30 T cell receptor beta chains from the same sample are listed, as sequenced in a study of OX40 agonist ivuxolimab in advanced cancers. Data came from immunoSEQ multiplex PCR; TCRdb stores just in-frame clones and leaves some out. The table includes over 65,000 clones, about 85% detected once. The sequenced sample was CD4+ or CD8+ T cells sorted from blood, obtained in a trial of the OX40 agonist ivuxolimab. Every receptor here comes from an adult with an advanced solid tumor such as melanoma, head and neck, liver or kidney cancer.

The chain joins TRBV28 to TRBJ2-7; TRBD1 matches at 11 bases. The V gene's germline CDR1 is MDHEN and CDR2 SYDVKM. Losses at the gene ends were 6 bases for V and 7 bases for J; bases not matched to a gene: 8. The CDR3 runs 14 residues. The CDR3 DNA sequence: TGTGCCAGCAGCAGACCCGGGACAGGGGGGGAGCAGTACTTC. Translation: CASSRPGTGGEQYF. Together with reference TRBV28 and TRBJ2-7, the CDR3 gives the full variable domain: DVKVTQSSRYLVKRTGEKVFLECVQDMDHENMFWYRQDPGLGLRLIYFSYDVKMKEKGDIPEGYSVSREKKERFSLILESASTNQTSMYLCASSRPGTGGEQYFGPGTRLTVT.

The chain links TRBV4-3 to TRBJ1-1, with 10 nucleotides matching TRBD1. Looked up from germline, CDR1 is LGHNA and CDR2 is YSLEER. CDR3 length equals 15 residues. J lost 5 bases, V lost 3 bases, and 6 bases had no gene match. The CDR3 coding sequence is TGCGCCAGCAGCCAGAAGACAGGGGGCTGGACTGAAGCTTTCTTT. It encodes CASSQKTGGWTEAFF.

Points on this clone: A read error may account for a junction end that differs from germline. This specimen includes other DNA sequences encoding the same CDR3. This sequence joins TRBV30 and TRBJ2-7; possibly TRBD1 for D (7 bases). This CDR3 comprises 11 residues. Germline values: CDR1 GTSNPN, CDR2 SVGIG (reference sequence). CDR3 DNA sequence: TGTGCTTGGAGGGACAGCTACGAGCAGTACTTC. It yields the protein CAWRDSYEQYF.

The CDR3 sequence is CASSAWDGNTEAFF. In DNA form, the CDR3 reads TGTGCCAGCAGTGCATGGGATGGGAACACTGAAGCTTTCTTT. The rearrangement joins TRBV6-5 to TRBJ1-1; D is ambiguous. Germline V gene lookup returns CDR1 MNHEY and CDR2 SVGAGI. V was trimmed by 5 bases and J by 1 base, leaving 11 bases between them. The CDR3 sequence is 14 residues long.

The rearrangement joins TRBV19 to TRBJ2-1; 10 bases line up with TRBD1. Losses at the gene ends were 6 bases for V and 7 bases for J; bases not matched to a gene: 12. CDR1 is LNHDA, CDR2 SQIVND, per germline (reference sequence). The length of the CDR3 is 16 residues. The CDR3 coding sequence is TGTGCCAGTAGGCCTACCGGGACAGGGGCACGGAATGAGCAGTTCTTC. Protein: CASRPTGTGARNEQFF.

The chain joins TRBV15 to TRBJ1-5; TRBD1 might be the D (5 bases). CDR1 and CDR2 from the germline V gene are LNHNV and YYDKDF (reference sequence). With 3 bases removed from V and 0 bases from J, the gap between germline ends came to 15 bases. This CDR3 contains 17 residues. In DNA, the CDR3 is TGTGCCACCAGCAGCCTTGGGGGGGGAGATAGCAATCAGCCCCAGCATTTT. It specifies CATSSLGGGDSNQPQHF.

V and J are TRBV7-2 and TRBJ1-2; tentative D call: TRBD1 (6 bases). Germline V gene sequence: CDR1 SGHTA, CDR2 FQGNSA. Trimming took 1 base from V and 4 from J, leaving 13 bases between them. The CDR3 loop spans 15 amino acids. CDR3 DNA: TGTGCCAGCAGCTTAGGGGGCAGGGGAGGCTATGGCTACACCTTC. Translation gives CASSLGGRGGYGYTF.

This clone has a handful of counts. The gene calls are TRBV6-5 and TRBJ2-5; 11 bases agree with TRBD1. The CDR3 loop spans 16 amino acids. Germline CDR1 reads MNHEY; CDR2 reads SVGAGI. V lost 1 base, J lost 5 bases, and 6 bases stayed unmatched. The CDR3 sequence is CASSYLRTGGGETQYF. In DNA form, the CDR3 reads TGTGCCAGCAGTTACTTGAGGACAGGGGGCGGGGAGACCCAGTACTTC.

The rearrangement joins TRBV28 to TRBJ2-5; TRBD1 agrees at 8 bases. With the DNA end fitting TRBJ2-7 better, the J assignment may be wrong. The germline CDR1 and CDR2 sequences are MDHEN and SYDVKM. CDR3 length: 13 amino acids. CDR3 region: CASSTTGGYEQYF. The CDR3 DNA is TGTGCCAGCAGTACTACAGGGGGCTACGAGCAGTACTTC.

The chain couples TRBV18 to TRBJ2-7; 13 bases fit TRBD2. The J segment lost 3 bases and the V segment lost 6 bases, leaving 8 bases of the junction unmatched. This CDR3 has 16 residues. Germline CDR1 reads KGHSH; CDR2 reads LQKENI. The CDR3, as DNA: TGTGCCAGCTCTCGGACTAGCGGGGGCAATCTCTACGAGCAGTACTTC. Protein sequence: CASSRTSGGNLYEQYF. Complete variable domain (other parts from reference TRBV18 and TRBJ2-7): NAGVMQNPRHLVRRRGQEARLRCSPMKGHSHVYWYRQLPEEGLKFMVYLQKENIIDESGMPKERFSAEFPKEGPSILRIQQVVRGDSAAYFCASSRTSGGNLYEQYFGPGTRLTVT.

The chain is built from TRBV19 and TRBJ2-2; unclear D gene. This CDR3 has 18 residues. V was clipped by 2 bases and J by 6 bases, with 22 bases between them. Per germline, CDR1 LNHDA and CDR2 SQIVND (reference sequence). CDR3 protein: CASSIPPLGRTLAGELFF. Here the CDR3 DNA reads TGTGCCAGTAGTATACCCCCTCTGGGCAGAACCTTGGCCGGGGAGCTGTTTTTT.

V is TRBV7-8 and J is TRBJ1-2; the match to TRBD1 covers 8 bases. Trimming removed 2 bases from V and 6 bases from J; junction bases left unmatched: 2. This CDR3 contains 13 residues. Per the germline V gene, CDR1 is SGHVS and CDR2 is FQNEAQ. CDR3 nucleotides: TGTGCCAGCAGCTTAATCAGGGGGCATGGCTACACCTTC. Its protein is CASSLIRGHGYTF.

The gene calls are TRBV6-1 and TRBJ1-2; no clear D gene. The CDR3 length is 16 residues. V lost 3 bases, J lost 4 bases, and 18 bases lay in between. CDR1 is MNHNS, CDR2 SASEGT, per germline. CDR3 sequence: CASSESSGDVIYGYTF. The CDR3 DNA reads TGTGCCAGCAGTGAGTCATCCGGGGATGTTATCTATGGCTACACCTTC.

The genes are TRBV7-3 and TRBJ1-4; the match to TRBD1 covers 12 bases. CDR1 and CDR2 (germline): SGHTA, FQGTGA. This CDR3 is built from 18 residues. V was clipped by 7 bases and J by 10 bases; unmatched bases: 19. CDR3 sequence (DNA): TGTGCCAGCACCCCCTTTGGGACAGGGGGCGTGTTAGGTGGAAAACTGTTTTTT. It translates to CASTPFGTGGVLGGKLFF.

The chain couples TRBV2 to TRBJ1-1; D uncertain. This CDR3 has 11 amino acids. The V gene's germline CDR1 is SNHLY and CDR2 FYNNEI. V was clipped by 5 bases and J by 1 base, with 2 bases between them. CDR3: CASSQNTEAFF. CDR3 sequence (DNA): TGTGCCAGCAGTCAGAACACTGAAGCTTTCTTT.

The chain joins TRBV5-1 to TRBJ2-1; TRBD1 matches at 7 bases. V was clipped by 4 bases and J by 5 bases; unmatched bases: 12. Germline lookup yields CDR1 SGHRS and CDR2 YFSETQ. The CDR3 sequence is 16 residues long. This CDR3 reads CASSPSQGFLNNEQFF. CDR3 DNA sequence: TGCGCCAGCAGCCCGTCACAGGGGTTTCTTAACAATGAGCAGTTCTTC.

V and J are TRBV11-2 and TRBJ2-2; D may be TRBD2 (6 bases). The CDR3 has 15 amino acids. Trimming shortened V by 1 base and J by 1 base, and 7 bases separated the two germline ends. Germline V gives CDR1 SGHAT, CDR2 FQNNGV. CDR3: CASSLAGVNTGELFF. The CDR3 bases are TGTGCCAGCAGCTTAGCGGGAGTGAACACCGGGGAGCTGTTTTTT.

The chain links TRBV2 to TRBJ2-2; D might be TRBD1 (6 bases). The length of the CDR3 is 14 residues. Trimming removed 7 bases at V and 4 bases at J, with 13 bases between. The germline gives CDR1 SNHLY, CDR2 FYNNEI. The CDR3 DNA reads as TGTGCCAGCATTGGGGCAGGGGCCACCGGGGAGCTGTTTTTT. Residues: CASIGAGATGELFF.

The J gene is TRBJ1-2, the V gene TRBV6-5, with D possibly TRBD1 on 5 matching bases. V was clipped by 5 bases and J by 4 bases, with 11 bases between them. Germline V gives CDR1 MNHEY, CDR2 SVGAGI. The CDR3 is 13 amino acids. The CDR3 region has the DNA TGTGCCAGCAGTACTGTCCAGGGCTATGGCTACACCTTC. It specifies CASSTVQGYGYTF.

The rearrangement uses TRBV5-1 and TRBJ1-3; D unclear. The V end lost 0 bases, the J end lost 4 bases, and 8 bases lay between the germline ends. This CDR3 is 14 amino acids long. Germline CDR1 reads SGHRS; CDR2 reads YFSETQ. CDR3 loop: CASSLGGEGNTIYF. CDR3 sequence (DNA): TGCGCCAGCAGCTTGGGTGGGGAAGGAAACACCATATATTTT.

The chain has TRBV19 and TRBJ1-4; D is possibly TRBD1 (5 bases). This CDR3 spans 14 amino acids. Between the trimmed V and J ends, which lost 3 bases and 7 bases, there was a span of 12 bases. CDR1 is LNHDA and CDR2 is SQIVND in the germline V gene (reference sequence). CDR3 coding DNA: TGTGCCAGTAGTATGGGGGAGAAGGGTGAAAAACTGTTTTTT. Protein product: CASSMGEKGEKLFF.

The CDR3 spells CASSLPALNTEAFF. CDR3 bases: TGTGCCAGCAGTCTTCCGGCCCTGAACACTGAAGCTTTCTTT. The chain employs TRBV28 and TRBJ1-1; D unclear. The V gene's germline CDR1 is MDHEN and CDR2 SYDVKM. Trimming cost V 5 bases and J 0 bases, with 10 bases left between them. This CDR3 comprises 14 residues.

The chain's CDR3 is CASSRQLVAGEAFF. CDR3 coding DNA: TGTGCCAGCAGTAGGCAATTAGTGGCAGGGGAAGCTTTCTTT. V usage is TRBV27 and J usage is TRBJ1-1; perhaps TRBD1 as D (5 bases). The CDR3 has 14 residues. V lost 5 bases, J lost 8 bases, and 18 bases lay in between. Germline assignment: CDR1 MNHEY and CDR2 SMNVEV (reference sequence).

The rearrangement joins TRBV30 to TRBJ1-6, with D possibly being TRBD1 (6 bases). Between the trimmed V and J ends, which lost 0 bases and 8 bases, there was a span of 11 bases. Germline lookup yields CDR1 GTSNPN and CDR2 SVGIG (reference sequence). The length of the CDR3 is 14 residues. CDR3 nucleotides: TGTGCCTGGAGTGTGATACAGGGAGATTCACCCCTCCACTTT. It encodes CAWSVIQGDSPLHF.

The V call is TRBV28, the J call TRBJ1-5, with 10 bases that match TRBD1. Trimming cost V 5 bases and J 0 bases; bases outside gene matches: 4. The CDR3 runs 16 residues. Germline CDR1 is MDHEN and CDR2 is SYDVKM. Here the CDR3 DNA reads TGTGCCAGCAGTGCCCGGGACAGGGGTAGCAATCAGCCCCAGCATTTT. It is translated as CASSARDRGSNQPQHF. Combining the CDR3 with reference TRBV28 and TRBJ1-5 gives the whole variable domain DVKVTQSSRYLVKRTGEKVFLECVQDMDHENMFWYRQDPGLGLRLIYFSYDVKMKEKGDIPEGYSVSREKKERFSLILESASTNQTSMYLCASSARDRGSNQPQHFGDGTRLSIL.

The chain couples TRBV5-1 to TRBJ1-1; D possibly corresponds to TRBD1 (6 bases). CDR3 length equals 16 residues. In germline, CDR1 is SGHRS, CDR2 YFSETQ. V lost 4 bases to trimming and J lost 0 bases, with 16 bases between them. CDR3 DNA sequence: TGCGCCAGCAGCAAAGTTGCGGGGGCCCTGAACACTGAAGCTTTCTTT. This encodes CASSKVAGALNTEAFF.

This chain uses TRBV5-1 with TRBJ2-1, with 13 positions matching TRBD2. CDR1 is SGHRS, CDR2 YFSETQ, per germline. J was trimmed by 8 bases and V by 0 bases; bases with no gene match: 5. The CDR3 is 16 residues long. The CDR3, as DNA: TGCGCCAGCAGCTTGGTACTAGCGGGGGGGCAGGATGAGCAGTTCTTC. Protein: CASSLVLAGGQDEQFF. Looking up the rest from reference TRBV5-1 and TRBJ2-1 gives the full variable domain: KAGVTQTPRYLIKTRGQQVTLSCSPISGHRSVSWYQQTPGQGLQFLFEYFSETQRNKGNFPGRFSGRQFSNSRSEMNVSTLELGDSALYLCASSLVLAGGQDEQFFGPGTRLTVL.

CDR3 bases: TGTGCCAGCAGTTTACGGCGGGGAGGCACAGATACGCAGTATTTT. Its translation: CASSLRRGGTDTQYF. This chain links TRBV28 with TRBJ2-3; a weak D match, TRBD2 (6 bases). This CDR3 has 15 residues. Deletions cut 2 bases from V and 1 base from J, with 10 bases between. The germline V gene encodes CDR1 MDHEN and CDR2 SYDVKM.

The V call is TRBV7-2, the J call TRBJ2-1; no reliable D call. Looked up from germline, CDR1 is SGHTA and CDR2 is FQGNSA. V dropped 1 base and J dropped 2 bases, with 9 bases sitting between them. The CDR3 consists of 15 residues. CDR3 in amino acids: CASSLDRSTYNEQFF. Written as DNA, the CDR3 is TGTGCCAGCAGCTTAGACAGAAGCACCTACAATGAGCAGTTCTTC.

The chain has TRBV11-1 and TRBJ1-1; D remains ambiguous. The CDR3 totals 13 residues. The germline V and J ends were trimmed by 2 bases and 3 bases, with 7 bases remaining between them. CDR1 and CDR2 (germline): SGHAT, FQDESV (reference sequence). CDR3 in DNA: TGTGCCAGCAGCTTATATCTGGACACTGAAGCTTTCTTT. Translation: CASSLYLDTEAFF.